This T cell receptor beta chain stems from a study of identical twins (dated by TCRdb to about 2016). In the study overall: TCR alpha and beta repertoires from monozygotic twins, unrelated adults of various ages and cord blood were deep-sequenced to test whether fetal clonotypes persist. To rule out contamination, the twin experiments were replicated at different times with different library preparation protocols. Summary of the overall study and its limitations: Out-of-frame TCR alpha sharing in monozygotic twins was systematically underestimated by recombination models, whereas sharing between unrelated individuals was in agreement with the recombination models. Compared with coincidental sharing between unrelated individuals, an excess of low generation-probability sequences was observed among out-of-frame TCR alpha sequences shared between twins. Because the same donors could not be followed over many years, the conclusions depended on cross-sectional statistical analysis. Abundant cord blood beta clonotypes carried fewer insertions; young adult naive repertoires showed a weaker similar trend, while memory repertoires showed none. In beta out-of-frame sequences, excess twin sharing was weaker, because having fewer shared sequences lowered the signal-to-noise ratio. Invariant T cells such as MAIT and iNKT could partly confound zero-insertion analyses, though diverse VJ usage argued against this for most clonotypes.

The CDR3 numbers 16 residues from cysteine through phenylalanine. The sequence is cut down to CDR3 DNA, 48 bases in frame from base 1. V is pared back by 5 bases and J by 0 bases, with 11 bases lying between the germline termini. In the case of this clonotype: The antigen this receptor binds is unknown. No base qualities exist here, and no much larger clone lies one base off it.

Libraries were made using 5' RACE. Sequenced on an Illumina HiSeq 2000. Template switching introduced a universal primer binding site; the final cDNA contained a unique molecular identifier, enabling accurate counting of TCR cDNA molecules. Specific primers in the conserved constant-segment region were used to synthesize first-strand cDNA for TCR alpha and beta chains. To control for contamination, each cDNA library was double barcoded with a SMART-Mk sample barcode plus Illumina barcodes. TruSeq adapter sequences along with Illumina sample barcodes were introduced in two successive PCR steps. TCR alpha and beta cDNA libraries were sequenced on the Illumina HiSeq platform with custom primers. As for the original processing: Raw reads were processed with MiGEC to extract unique molecular identifiers, and MiXCR was used to determine CDR3 positions. For each individual, recombination models were inferred using an EM algorithm with the repgenHMM and IGoR tools. The analysis of shared clonotypes was done with the tcR package in R, with sharing normalized by the product of cloneset sizes. To study raw recombination free of thymic and clonal selection effects, out-of-frame nonproductive sequences were analyzed. Using fastp trimming at Q25 and MiXCR clonotype assembly, TCRdb reanalyzed the public sequencing data and kept in-frame beta chains. Every distinct CDR3 protein forms one entry, paired with its most common genes and DNA. The V and J calls were determined by TCRdb, not by the authors. The sample contains around 550,000 distinct CDR3 sequences, about 16% of them found a single time. 0.44% of the sample rests with the top ten.

Only healthy Caucasian donors were included. The twin cohort consisted of three pairs of female monozygotic twins, all aged roughly 18 to 30 years. Positive isolation kits from Invitrogen were used to isolate the CD4+ and CD8+ T cell populations. This sample was shared with a second study, whose subject was yellow fever vaccine responses in identical twins. Per the second study: According to the authors, in identical twins the way T cells responded to vaccination appeared partly convergent and partly personalized. Focusing on identical twins, the study followed the T cell clones that responded to the vaccine, and did so with precision.

Material: CD4+ T cells sorted from blood. The chain links TRBV12-3 or TRBV12-4 with TRBJ1-6; no D gene call is confident. This clonotype was obtained from a woman aged 18-29 years in good health. DNA sequence: TGTGCCAGCAGTCCCAGGCGAAGCTCCTATAATTCACCCCTCCACTTT. Its product reads: CASSPRRSSYNSPLHF.